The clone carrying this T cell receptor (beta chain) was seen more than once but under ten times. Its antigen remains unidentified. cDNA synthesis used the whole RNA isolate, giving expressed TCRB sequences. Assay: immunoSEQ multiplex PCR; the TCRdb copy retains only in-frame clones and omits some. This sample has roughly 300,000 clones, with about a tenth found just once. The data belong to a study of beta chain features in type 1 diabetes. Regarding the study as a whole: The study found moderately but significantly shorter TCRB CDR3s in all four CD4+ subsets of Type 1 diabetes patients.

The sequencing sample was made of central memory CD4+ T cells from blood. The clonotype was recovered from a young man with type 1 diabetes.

CDR3 protein: CASSQDFTSSAQYF. The CDR3 coding sequence is TGCGCCAGCAGCCAAGATTTTACCTCCTCGGCCCAGTACTTC. J is TRBJ2-5 and V is TRBV4-3; D not certain. Trimming removed 0 bases from V and 9 bases from J, with 14 bases in between. The CDR3 contains 14 residues. Germline-derived CDR1 and CDR2 are LGHNA and YSLEER.